These 24 T cell receptor beta chains were sequenced from one sample in a study of OX40 agonist ivuxolimab in advanced cancers. Clones were read by immunoSEQ multiplex PCR, and TCRdb kept only the in-frame ones, dropping some. The sample has tens of thousands of clones, approximately 90% seen once. The sequencing here drew on CD4+ or CD8+ T cells sorted from blood, taken in a trial of the OX40 agonist ivuxolimab. These receptors were obtained from an adult with an advanced solid tumor such as melanoma, head and neck, liver or kidney cancer.

This clone is a singleton in its sample. V is TRBV7-9 and J is TRBJ1-2; 11 bases align to TRBD1. Unmatched junction bases numbered 16, after V lost 5 bases and J lost 8 bases. This CDR3 is built from 17 residues. Germline-derived CDR1 and CDR2 are SEHNR and FQNEAQ (reference sequence). CDR3 residues: CASSPPFGQGASDGYTF. CDR3 bases: TGTGCCAGCAGCCCCCCTTTCGGACAGGGGGCTTCTGACGGCTACACCTTC. The complete variable domain, with remaining parts taken from reference TRBV7-9 and TRBJ1-2, reads DTGVSQNPRHKITKRGQNVTFRCDPISEHNRLYWYRQTLGQGPEFLTYFQNEAQLEKSRLLSDRFSAERPKGSFSTLEIQRTEQGDSAMYLCASSPPFGQGASDGYTFGSGTRLTVV.

This rearrangement joins TRBV18 to TRBJ2-6; D ambiguous. Trimming stripped 6 bases from V and 2 bases from J, with 17 bases between. Germline CDR1 is KGHSH and CDR2 is LQKENI. This CDR3 is built from 17 residues. The CDR3 DNA sequence: TGTGCCAGCTCCAGCGCAGGCCTACACCCTGGGGCCAACGTCCTGACTTTC. This sequence encodes CASSSAGLHPGANVLTF.

The rearrangement links TRBV2 to TRBJ1-3; D is unclear. Trimming removed 6 bases from V and 0 bases from J, with 12 bases in between. The CDR3 is 15 amino acids. Germline V gene lookup returns CDR1 SNHLY and CDR2 FYNNEI. The CDR3 sequence: CASRQEQSSGNTIYF. DNA for the CDR3: TGTGCCAGCAGGCAGGAACAGAGCTCTGGAAACACCATATATTTT. The variable domain in full, with the rest retrieved from reference TRBV2 and TRBJ1-3, is EPEVTQTPSHQVTQMGQEVILRCVPISNHLYFYWYRQILGQKVEFLVSFYNNEISEKSEIFDDQFSVERPDGSNFTLKIRSTKLEDSAMYFCASRQEQSSGNTIYFGEGSWLTVV.

This chain links TRBV28 with TRBJ2-7; 11 nucleotides agree with TRBD2. The CDR3 is made up of 14 amino acids. Per the germline V gene, CDR1 is MDHEN and CDR2 is SYDVKM. The junction had 6 bases not matched to a gene; V was cut back by 7 bases and J by 4 bases. CDR3 protein: CASTRTSGRYEQYF. In nucleotides, the CDR3 is TGTGCCAGCACCCGGACTAGCGGGCGGTACGAGCAGTACTTC.

The V gene is TRBV9, the J gene TRBJ2-3; 9 nucleotides agree with TRBD2. V dropped 0 bases and J dropped 3; count of bases not matched to a gene: 8. The CDR3 is 17 residues long. The germline gives CDR1 SGDLS, CDR2 YYNGEE. CDR3 in amino acids: CASSVATAGGRTDTQYF. In DNA form, the CDR3 reads TGTGCCAGCAGCGTAGCTACTGCGGGAGGGAGGACAGATACGCAGTATTTT.

This chain connects TRBV5-8 to TRBJ1-2; D unclear. The V end was cut by 3 bases, the J end by 2 bases, with 20 bases between. The CDR3 has 17 residues. CDR1 is SGHTS and CDR2 is YDEGEE in the germline V gene. CDR3 protein: CASSSTLTPVNNYGYTF. CDR3 in DNA: TGTGCCAGCAGCTCCACCCTTACACCAGTAAACAACTATGGCTACACCTTC.

J is TRBJ2-5 and V is TRBV7-9; maybe TRBD2 (5 bases). Trimming removed 3 bases from V and 5 bases from J, with 22 bases in between. CDR3 size: 17 residues. The germline V gene has CDR1 SEHNR and CDR2 FQNEAQ (reference sequence). DNA for the CDR3: TGTGCCAGCAGCTTGCGAGCCCCTGATGGGAGCCGGGAGACCCAGTACTTC. Amino acids: CASSLRAPDGSRETQYF.

This clone has a single count. The chain uses TRBV2 and TRBJ2-5; 7 bases align to TRBD2. Germline V CDR1 and CDR2: SNHLY, FYNNEI. After removal of 6 bases from V and 2 bases from J, the junction contained 3 bases not matched to a gene. The CDR3 totals 13 residues. CDR3 DNA: TGTGCCAGCAGGACTAGCAGGCAAGAGACCCAGTACTTC. This gives the protein CASRTSRQETQYF.

CDR3 nucleotides: TGTGCCAGCAGCCCGACAGTTTATAGCAATCAGCCCCAGCATTTT. Translating it yields CASSPTVYSNQPQHF. The V and J genes are TRBV7-2 and TRBJ1-5, with a tentative D call TRBD1 (5 bases). The CDR3 consists of 15 residues. The V end was cut by 5 bases, the J end by 0 bases, with 11 bases between. CDR1 SGHTA and CDR2 FQGNSA come from the germline V gene.

V usage is TRBV29-1 and J usage is TRBJ2-2, with TRBD1 identical over 11 bases. CDR1 and CDR2 from the germline V gene are SQVTM and ANQGSEA. V dropped 4 bases and J dropped 2; count of bases not matched to a gene: 9. The CDR3 runs 17 residues. CDR3: CSVVAGTGGPNTGELFF. DNA for the CDR3: TGCAGCGTTGTGGCCGGGACAGGGGGTCCAAACACCGGGGAGCTGTTTTTT.

J is TRBJ2-1 and V is TRBV28; TRBD2 matches at 14 bases. Germline-derived CDR1 and CDR2 are MDHEN and SYDVKM. CDR3 length: 14 amino acids. V lost 6 bases, J lost 10 bases, and 5 bases stayed unmatched. The CDR3 spells CASRGTSGGREQFF. In DNA, the CDR3 is TGTGCCAGCAGAGGGACTAGCGGGGGTCGGGAGCAGTTCTTC. Full variable domain (outside the CDR3, taken from reference TRBV28 and TRBJ2-1): DVKVTQSSRYLVKRTGEKVFLECVQDMDHENMFWYRQDPGLGLRLIYFSYDVKMKEKGDIPEGYSVSREKKERFSLILESASTNQTSMYLCASRGTSGGREQFFGPGTRLTVL.

This rearrangement joins TRBV19 to TRBJ2-3; no definite D call. The ends were cut back, 6 bases at V and 5 bases at J, with 12 bases in the middle. CDR1 is LNHDA, CDR2 SQIVND, per germline (reference sequence). CDR3 length: 13 amino acids. The CDR3 loop reads CASRGNGLDTQYF. The CDR3 DNA is TGTGCCAGTAGAGGGAACGGGTTAGATACGCAGTATTTT.

V and J are TRBV9 and TRBJ1-1; 7 positions match TRBD1. CDR1 is SGDLS and CDR2 is YYNGEE in the germline V gene. V was pared by 4 bases and J by 2 bases, with 8 bases of the junction left unmatched. The CDR3 runs 15 residues. DNA for the CDR3: TGTGCCAGCAGCCCTACAAGGGGGCTAAACACTGAAGCTTTCTTT. Protein: CASSPTRGLNTEAFF. Filled out from reference TRBV9 and TRBJ1-1, the complete variable domain reads DSGVTQTPKHLITATGQRVTLRCSPRSGDLSVYWYQQSLDQGLQFLIQYYNGEERAKGNILERFSAQQFPDLHSELNLSSLELGDSALYFCASSPTRGLNTEAFFGQGTRLTVV.

The CDR3 loop is CASSPPAGVGELFF. For the CDR3, the DNA is TGTGCCAGCTCACCCCCGGCAGGCGTCGGGGAGCTGTTTTTT. J is TRBJ2-2 and V is TRBV18; no clear D gene. Per the germline V gene, CDR1 is KGHSH and CDR2 is LQKENI. The CDR3 has 14 amino acids. V gave up 3 bases and J gave up 7 bases, with 12 bases separating them. Combining the CDR3 with reference TRBV18 and TRBJ2-2 gives the whole variable domain NAGVMQNPRHLVRRRGQEARLRCSPMKGHSHVYWYRQLPEEGLKFMVYLQKENIIDESGMPKERFSAEFPKEGPSILRIQQVVRGDSAAYFCASSPPAGVGELFFGEGSRLTVL.

This chain joins TRBV6-1 and TRBJ1-3, with a tentative D call TRBD1 (5 bases). From germline, CDR1 is MNHNS and CDR2 SASEGT. The CDR3 is 14 amino acids. V was pared by 2 bases and J by 2 bases, with 7 bases between. CDR3 bases: TGTGCCAGCAGTGAACACAGGACTGGAAACACCATATATTTT. Translating it yields CASSEHRTGNTIYF.

This sequence joins TRBV5-4 and TRBJ2-3, with 7 bases aligning to TRBD2. V shed 4 bases, J shed 0 bases, and the junction held 8 bases outside the gene matches. CDR1 and CDR2 (germline): SGHNT, YYREEE (reference sequence). There are 16 residues in the CDR3. The CDR3 here is CASSRLVGGSTDTQYF. The CDR3 DNA sequence: TGTGCCAGCAGCAGACTAGTGGGAGGGAGCACAGATACGCAGTATTTT.

The chain carries TRBV30 and TRBJ1-3; D gene unclear. CDR3 length equals 14 residues. Germline V lookup: CDR1 GTSNPN, CDR2 SVGIG (reference sequence). V shed 2 bases and J shed 1 base, with 9 bases lying between them. The CDR3 spells CAWSSGVSGNTIYF. The CDR3 DNA is TGTGCCTGGAGTAGCGGGGTGTCTGGAAACACCATATATTTT.

This chain connects TRBV2 to TRBJ2-5, with D perhaps assigned TRBD1 or TRBD2 (6 bases each). Deletions cut 4 bases from V and 7 bases from J, with 16 bases between. The germline V gene encodes CDR1 SNHLY and CDR2 FYNNEI. The CDR3 consists of 14 residues. The CDR3 nucleotides are TGTGCCAGCAGTGGGGGGGCGCGAGGGGTGACCCAGTACTTC. Protein sequence: CASSGGARGVTQYF.

The genes are TRBV6-5 and TRBJ2-5; unclear D gene. This CDR3 has 14 amino acids. Trimming shortened V by 4 bases and J by 4 bases, and 13 bases separated the two germline ends. Germline CDR1 MNHEY, CDR2 SVGAGI. The CDR3 is CASSSTRSSETQYF. CDR3 in DNA: TGTGCCAGCAGTTCGACAAGGAGCTCAGAGACCCAGTACTTC.

This chain connects TRBV2 to TRBJ1-5; D uncertain. CDR3 length: 11 residues. The germline V gene encodes CDR1 SNHLY and CDR2 FYNNEI. Trimming took off 3 bases at V and 9 bases at J, with 6 bases between the two ends. CDR3 coding DNA: TGTGCCAGCAGTGAGGAGGGGCCCCAGCATTTT. Protein sequence: CASSEEGPQHF. Full variable domain (missing parts from reference TRBV2 and TRBJ1-5): EPEVTQTPSHQVTQMGQEVILRCVPISNHLYFYWYRQILGQKVEFLVSFYNNEISEKSEIFDDQFSVERPDGSNFTLKIRSTKLEDSAMYFCASSEEGPQHFGDGTRLSIL.

The chain couples TRBV7-2 to TRBJ2-7; tentative D call: TRBD2 (6 bases). Trimming left V 5 bases short and J 0 bases short, with 11 bases between. This CDR3 region has 14 residues. Germline V gives CDR1 SGHTA, CDR2 FQGNSA. The CDR3 DNA sequence: TGTGCCAGCAGCCCCCCGGGGGTCTCCTACGAGCAGTACTTC. Its protein is CASSPPGVSYEQYF.

The chain uses TRBV19 and TRBJ1-1; D might be TRBD1 (5 bases). The ends were cut back, 3 bases at V and 4 bases at J, with 12 bases in the middle. This CDR3 is built from 14 residues. Germline V lookup: CDR1 LNHDA, CDR2 SQIVND (reference sequence). CDR3 amino acids: CASSIQGLVTEAFF. The CDR3, as DNA: TGTGCCAGTAGTATTCAGGGACTGGTCACTGAAGCTTTCTTT.

This chain joins TRBV27 and TRBJ2-6; no reliable D call. V was trimmed by 3 bases and J by 0 bases, leaving 15 bases between them. The CDR3 has 18 amino acids. CDR1 MNHEY and CDR2 SMNVEV come from the germline V gene (reference sequence). The chain's CDR3 is CASSFDPGLNSGANVLTF. The CDR3 DNA reads TGTGCCAGCAGTTTTGATCCAGGTCTAAACTCTGGGGCCAACGTCCTGACTTTC.

The chain combines TRBV5-1 with TRBJ2-5, with 11 bases fitting TRBD2. This CDR3 is 16 amino acids long. CDR1 is SGHRS, CDR2 YFSETQ, per germline. V lost 0 bases, J lost 4 bases, and 5 bases stayed unmatched. The CDR3 region has the DNA TGCGCCAGCAGCTTGGCCGTTGGACTAGCGGGAGAGACCCAGTACTTC. Its translation is CASSLAVGLAGETQYF.